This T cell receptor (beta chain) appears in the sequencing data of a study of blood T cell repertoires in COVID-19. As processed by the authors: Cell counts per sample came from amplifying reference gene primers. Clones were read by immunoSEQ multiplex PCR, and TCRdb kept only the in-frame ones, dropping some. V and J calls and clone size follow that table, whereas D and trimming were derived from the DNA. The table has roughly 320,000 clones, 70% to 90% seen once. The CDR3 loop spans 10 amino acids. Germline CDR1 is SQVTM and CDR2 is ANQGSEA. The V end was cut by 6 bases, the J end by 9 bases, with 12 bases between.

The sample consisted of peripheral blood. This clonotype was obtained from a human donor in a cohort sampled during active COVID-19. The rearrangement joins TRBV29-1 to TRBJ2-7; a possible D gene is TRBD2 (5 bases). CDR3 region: CSVGSAVQYF. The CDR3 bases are TGCAGCGTGGGATCAGCGGTGCAGTACTTC.